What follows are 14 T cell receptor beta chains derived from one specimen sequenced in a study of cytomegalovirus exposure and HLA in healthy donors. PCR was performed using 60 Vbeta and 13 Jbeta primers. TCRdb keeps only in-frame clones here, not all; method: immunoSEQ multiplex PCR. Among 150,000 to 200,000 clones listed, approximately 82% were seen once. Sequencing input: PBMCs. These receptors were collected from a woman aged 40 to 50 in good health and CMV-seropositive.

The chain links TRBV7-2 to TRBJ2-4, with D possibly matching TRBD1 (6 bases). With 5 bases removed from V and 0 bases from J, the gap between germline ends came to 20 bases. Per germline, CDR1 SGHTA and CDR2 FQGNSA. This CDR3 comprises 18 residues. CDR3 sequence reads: CASSTIHPGDLAKNIQYF. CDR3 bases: TGTGCCAGCAGCACCATCCACCCAGGGGATTTAGCCAAAAACATTCAGTACTTC.

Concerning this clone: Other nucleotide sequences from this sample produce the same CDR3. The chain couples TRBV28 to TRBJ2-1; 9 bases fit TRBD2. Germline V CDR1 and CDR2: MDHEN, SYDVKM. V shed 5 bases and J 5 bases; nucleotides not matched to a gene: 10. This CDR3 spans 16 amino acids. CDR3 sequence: CASSVHSGSTHNEQFF. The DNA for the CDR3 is TGTGCCAGCAGTGTCCATAGCGGGAGTACACACAATGAGCAGTTCTTC. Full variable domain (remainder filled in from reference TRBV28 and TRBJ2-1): DVKVTQSSRYLVKRTGEKVFLECVQDMDHENMFWYRQDPGLGLRLIYFSYDVKMKEKGDIPEGYSVSREKKERFSLILESASTNQTSMYLCASSVHSGSTHNEQFFGPGTRLTVL.

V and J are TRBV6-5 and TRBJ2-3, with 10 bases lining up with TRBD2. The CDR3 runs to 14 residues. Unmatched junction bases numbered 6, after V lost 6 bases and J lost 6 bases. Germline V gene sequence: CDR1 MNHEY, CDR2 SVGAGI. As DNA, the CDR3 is TGTGCCAGCAGAAAAGCGGGAGGGCCTGATACGCAGTATTTT. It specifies CASRKAGGPDTQYF.

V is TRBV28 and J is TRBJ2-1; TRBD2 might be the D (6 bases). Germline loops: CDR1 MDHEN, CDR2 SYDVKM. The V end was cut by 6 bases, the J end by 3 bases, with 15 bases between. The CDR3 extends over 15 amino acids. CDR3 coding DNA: TGTGCCAGCAGCCAAGCGGGTAGGGTCTACAATGAGCAGTTCTTC. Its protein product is CASSQAGRVYNEQFF.

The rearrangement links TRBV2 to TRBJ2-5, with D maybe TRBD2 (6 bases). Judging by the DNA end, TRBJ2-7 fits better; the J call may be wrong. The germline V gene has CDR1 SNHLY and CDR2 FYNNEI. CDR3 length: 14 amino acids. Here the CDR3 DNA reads TGTGCCAGCAGCGGGACTTCTAACATCTACGAGCAGTACTTC. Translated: CASSGTSNIYEQYF.

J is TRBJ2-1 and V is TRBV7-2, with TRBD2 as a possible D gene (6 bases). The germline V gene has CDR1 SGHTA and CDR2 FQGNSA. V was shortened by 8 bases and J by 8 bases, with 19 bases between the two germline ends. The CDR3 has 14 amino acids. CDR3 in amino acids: CASRRAYRRDEQFF. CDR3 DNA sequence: TGTGCCAGCCGCAGGGCCTACAGGAGGGATGAGCAGTTCTTC.

CDR3 sequence reads: CASSHGTARINEKLFF. In DNA, the CDR3 is TGTGCCAGCAGTCACGGGACAGCCCGGATTAATGAAAAACTGTTTTTT. The chain has TRBV27 and TRBJ1-4, with 7 bases fitting TRBD1. The germline CDR1 and CDR2 sequences are MNHEY and SMNVEV (reference sequence). CDR3 length equals 16 residues. The V segment lost 5 bases and the J segment 4 bases; nucleotides outside the gene matches: 10.

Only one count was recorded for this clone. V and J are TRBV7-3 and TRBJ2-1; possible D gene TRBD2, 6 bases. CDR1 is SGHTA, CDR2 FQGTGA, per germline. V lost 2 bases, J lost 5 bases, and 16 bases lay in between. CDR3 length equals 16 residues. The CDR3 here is CASSLSGLGVDNEQFF. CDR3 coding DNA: TGTGCCAGCAGCTTATCGGGACTCGGCGTGGACAATGAGCAGTTCTTC.

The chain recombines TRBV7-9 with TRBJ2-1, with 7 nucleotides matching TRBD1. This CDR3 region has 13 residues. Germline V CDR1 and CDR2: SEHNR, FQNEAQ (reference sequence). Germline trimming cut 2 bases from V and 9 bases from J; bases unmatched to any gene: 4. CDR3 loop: CASSLWGQSEQFF. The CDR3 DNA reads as TGTGCCAGCAGCTTATGGGGACAGTCTGAGCAGTTCTTC.

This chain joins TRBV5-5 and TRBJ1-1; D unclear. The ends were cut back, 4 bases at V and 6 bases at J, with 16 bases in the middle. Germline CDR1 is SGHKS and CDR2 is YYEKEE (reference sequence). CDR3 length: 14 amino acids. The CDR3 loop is CASSAPVTIPEAFF. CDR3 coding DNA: TGTGCCAGCAGCGCTCCAGTTACGATCCCTGAAGCTTTCTTT.

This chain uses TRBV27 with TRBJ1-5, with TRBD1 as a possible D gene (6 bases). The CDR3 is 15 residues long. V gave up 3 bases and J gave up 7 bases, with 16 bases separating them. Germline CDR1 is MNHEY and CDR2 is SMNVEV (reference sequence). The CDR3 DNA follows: TGTGCCAGCAGTTTTCAGGGGACCGGAAGACAGCCCCAGCATTTT. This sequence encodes CASSFQGTGRQPQHF.

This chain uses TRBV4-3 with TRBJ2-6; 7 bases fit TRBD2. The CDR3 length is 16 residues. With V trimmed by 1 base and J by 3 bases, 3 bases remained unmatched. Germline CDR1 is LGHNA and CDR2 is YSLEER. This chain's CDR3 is CASSQVGGSGANVLTF. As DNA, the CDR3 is TGCGCCAGCAGCCAAGTCGGGGGGAGTGGGGCCAACGTCCTGACTTTC.

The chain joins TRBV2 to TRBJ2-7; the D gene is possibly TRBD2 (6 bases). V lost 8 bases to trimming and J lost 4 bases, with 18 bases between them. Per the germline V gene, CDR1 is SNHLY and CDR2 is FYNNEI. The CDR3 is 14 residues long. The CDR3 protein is CASSDTGGDYEQYF. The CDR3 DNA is TGTGCCAGCTCTGACACTGGCGGGGATTACGAGCAGTACTTC.

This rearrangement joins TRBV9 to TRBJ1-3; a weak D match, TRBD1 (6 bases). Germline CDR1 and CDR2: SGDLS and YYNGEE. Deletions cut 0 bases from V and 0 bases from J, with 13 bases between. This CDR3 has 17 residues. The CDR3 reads CASSVATGGASGNTIYF. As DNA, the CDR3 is TGTGCCAGCAGCGTAGCTACGGGGGGCGCCTCTGGAAACACCATATATTTT.